These 29 T cell receptor beta chains came from one sample sequenced in a study of T-cell reconstitution after alpha-beta-depleted transplantation in children. Construction of the TCRbeta library involved unique molecular identifiers. MiXCR, run by TCRdb on the PCR reads, gives a single entry per CDR3 protein. The sample has hundreds of thousands of distinct CDR3 sequences; about 26% are singletons. The sample consisted of PBMCs, taken before TCRalphabeta/CD19-depleted stem cell transplant. Receptors were obtained from a girl under 10 years old with Fanconi anemia, due to receive a stem cell transplant.

This clonotype was picked up many times. V usage is TRBV20-1 and J usage is TRBJ2-3; possible D gene TRBD2, 6 bases. Germline V gene lookup returns CDR1 DFQATT and CDR2 SNEGSKA (reference sequence). V was trimmed by 3 bases and J by 1 base, leaving 11 bases between them. The CDR3 is 14 residues long. The CDR3 DNA is TGCAGTGCTAGCGGGGGATCTGGCACAGATACGCAGTATTTT. Residues: CSASGGSGTDTQYF.

This clonotype was observed at least ten times. V usage is TRBV20-1 and J usage is TRBJ2-3; 15 nucleotides agree with TRBD2. Unmatched junction bases numbered 6, after V lost 6 bases and J lost 2 bases. The length of the CDR3 is 16 residues. Germline V gene sequence: CDR1 DFQATT, CDR2 SNEGSKA (reference sequence). CDR3 nucleotide sequence: TGCAGTGCGCCGGGACTAGCGGGGGGTTACACAGATACGCAGTATTTT. Translated, it gives CSAPGLAGGYTDTQYF.

This rearrangement joins TRBV20-1 to TRBJ2-5; 9 bases are a match to TRBD1. This CDR3 contains 13 residues. Losses at the gene ends were 6 bases for V and 5 bases for J; bases not matched to a gene: 7. Germline V gene lookup returns CDR1 DFQATT and CDR2 SNEGSKA (reference sequence). The CDR3 loop is CSANYRGRETQYF. CDR3 coding DNA: TGCAGTGCAAACTACAGGGGGCGGGAGACCCAGTACTTC.

There are a few counts of this clonotype. V usage is TRBV10-3 and J usage is TRBJ2-7; 13 bases align to TRBD2. This CDR3 is 16 amino acids long. With V trimmed by 4 bases and J by 0 bases, 3 bases remained unmatched. Looked up from germline, CDR1 is ENHRY and CDR2 is SYGVKD. The CDR3 here is CAISVGTSGTSYEQYF. In nucleotides, the CDR3 is TGTGCCATCAGTGTAGGGACTAGCGGGACCTCCTACGAGCAGTACTTC.

The chain has TRBV20-1 and TRBJ2-1, with 10 bases fitting TRBD2. The CDR3 consists of 18 residues. Germline assignment: CDR1 DFQATT and CDR2 SNEGSKA (reference sequence). Germline trimming cut 0 bases from V and 2 bases from J; bases unmatched to any gene: 10. The CDR3 DNA follows: TGCAGTGCTAGAGATCTGACAACTCTAGCGGGAGCCTACAATGAGCAGTTCTTC. It translates to CSARDLTTLAGAYNEQFF.

This clonotype was observed at least ten times. The gene calls are TRBV21-1 and TRBJ1-5; whether TRBD1, the table's D call, matches the DNA was not checked. TRBV21-1 is reported as a pseudogene. CDR3 length: 15 residues. This CDR3 reads CASSFEQGAGQPQHF. CDR3 bases: TGTGCCAGCAGCTTCGAACAGGGGGCTGGTCAGCCCCAGCATTTT.

The V and J genes are TRBV10-3 and TRBJ2-3; D perhaps matches TRBD2 (7 bases). The CDR3 has 15 residues. V was shortened by 6 bases and J by 2 bases, with 15 bases between the two germline ends. Germline CDR1 ENHRY, CDR2 SYGVKD. The CDR3 bases are TGTGCCATCAGCCTCCAGGGGAGGGACACAGATACGCAGTATTTT. As protein: CAISLQGRDTDTQYF.

This clonotype was picked up many times. This chain connects TRBV7-2 to TRBJ2-7; 9 bases are a match to TRBD2. There are 15 residues in the CDR3. Per the germline V gene, CDR1 is SGHTA and CDR2 is FQGNSA. Trimming removed 0 bases from V and 5 bases from J; junction bases left unmatched: 5. The CDR3 protein is CASSLAGLASHEQYF. Here the CDR3 DNA reads TGTGCCAGCAGCTTAGCGGGACTAGCAAGCCACGAGCAGTACTTC.

This clonotype was detected ten times or more. The gene calls are TRBV29-1 and TRBJ2-7; the match to TRBD1 covers 8 bases. With V trimmed by 3 bases and J by 4 bases, 5 bases remained unmatched. Looked up from germline, CDR1 is SQVTM and CDR2 is ANQGSEA. The CDR3 length is 13 residues. In nucleotides, the CDR3 is TGCAGCGTTGAGGGACAGGAAGGATACGAGCAGTACTTC. Protein sequence: CSVEGQEGYEQYF.

This clonotype was detected ten times or more. In DNA form, the CDR3 reads TGTGCCAGCAAGGGACTAGCGGCCCCCGATACGCAGTATTTT. It translates to CASKGLAAPDTQYF. The rearrangement joins TRBV6-1 to TRBJ2-3, with 11 bases lining up with TRBD2. CDR1 and CDR2 from the germline V gene are MNHNS and SASEGT. The CDR3 is made up of 14 amino acids. The V and J ends lost 7 bases and 6 bases, in that order; junction bases with no gene match: 6.

This chain connects TRBV5-1 to TRBJ2-3; either TRBD1 or TRBD2 may fit D (5 bases each). The CDR3 loop spans 17 amino acids. Trimming cost V 3 bases and J 0 bases, with 17 bases left between them. The germline gives CDR1 SGHRS, CDR2 YFSETQ. The CDR3 region is CASSSNGALDSTDTQYF. In DNA form, the CDR3 reads TGCGCCAGCAGCTCAAACGGGGCGTTGGACAGCACAGATACGCAGTATTTT.

This clonotype was counted a few times. The chain carries TRBV28 and TRBJ2-5, with 9 nucleotides matching TRBD1. Looked up from germline, CDR1 is MDHEN and CDR2 is SYDVKM. With 5 bases clipped from V and 3 bases from J, the junction kept 7 bases outside the gene matches. This CDR3 contains 15 residues. CDR3 sequence: CASSPKGQGKETQYF. CDR3 DNA sequence: TGTGCCAGCAGTCCCAAGGGACAGGGCAAAGAGACCCAGTACTTC.

This clonotype was recorded a few times. The chain employs TRBV5-1 and TRBJ2-3; 7 bases align to TRBD2. V trimming: 6 bases; J trimming: 2 bases; junction bases outside the gene matches: 9. Germline V CDR1 and CDR2: SGHRS, YFSETQ. The CDR3 covers 15 residues. In DNA, the CDR3 is TGCGCCAGCAAAAAGCTAGCGGACCTCACAGATACGCAGTATTTT. Amino acid sequence: CASKKLADLTDTQYF.

The table lists this clonotype with many counts. The chain links TRBV29-1 to TRBJ1-2; TRBD1 matches at 9 bases. CDR3 length equals 11 residues. V gave up 6 bases and J gave up 4 bases; unmatched junction bases: 0. The germline V gene encodes CDR1 SQVTM and CDR2 ANQGSEA. CDR3 nucleotides: TGCAGCGTGGGACAGGGCTATGGCTACACCTTC. Its translation is CSVGQGYGYTF.

This clonotype has ten or more counts. The rearrangement links TRBV4-1 to TRBJ2-7, with D possibly TRBD1 on 6 matching bases. Germline V gives CDR1 MGHRA, CDR2 YSYEKL. The CDR3 spans 13 residues. V was shortened by 2 bases and J by 3 bases, with 8 bases between the two germline ends. CDR3 in DNA: TGCGCCAGCAGCCAAAAGGACAGCTACGAGCAGTACTTC. It specifies CASSQKDSYEQYF.

This chain joins TRBV25-1 and TRBJ2-2, with D possibly being TRBD1 or TRBD2 (5 bases each). CDR3 length: 16 residues. Trimming removed 0 bases at V and 2 bases at J, with 10 bases between. Germline V CDR1 and CDR2: MGHDK, SYGVNS. The CDR3 spells CASSEYGGANTGELFF. CDR3 sequence (DNA): TGTGCCAGCAGTGAATATGGGGGAGCCAACACCGGGGAGCTGTTTTTT.

This clonotype was detected many times. This CDR3 is CASSDLQPSGRAHTGEQFF. CDR3 DNA sequence: TGTGCCAGCAGTGACCTACAACCTAGCGGGAGGGCCCATACTGGTGAGCAGTTCTTC. The V gene is TRBV25-1, the J gene TRBJ2-1, with 12 bases lining up with TRBD2. CDR3 length equals 19 residues. The germline V gene has CDR1 MGHDK and CDR2 SYGVNS. V was clipped by 3 bases and J by 9 bases; unmatched bases: 18.

This clonotype was counted ten times or more. The chain links TRBV29-1 to TRBJ2-5; tentative D call: TRBD1 (5 bases). V gave up 4 bases and J gave up 5 bases, with 14 bases separating them. This CDR3 has 13 residues. The germline V gene has CDR1 SQVTM and CDR2 ANQGSEA. The CDR3 DNA follows: TGCAGCGTTGTCGCGCCAGGGAAGGAGACCCAGTACTTC. Translated, it gives CSVVAPGKETQYF.

The genes are TRBV29-1 and TRBJ2-5, with 7 bases aligning to TRBD2. Per germline, CDR1 SQVTM and CDR2 ANQGSEA. Trimming removed 0 bases from V and 4 bases from J; junction bases left unmatched: 11. The CDR3 is 16 residues long. CDR3 in DNA: TGCAGCGTTGAAGATCGAAGGGGAGGGCCGTTAGAGACCCAGTACTTC. This encodes CSVEDRRGGPLETQYF.

This clonotype has a count of ten or more. This chain joins TRBV12-3 or TRBV12-4 and TRBJ2-5; TRBD2 matches at 7 bases. The trim removed 6 bases at V and 3 bases at J, leaving 7 bases unmatched. This CDR3 is built from 14 residues. Written as DNA, the CDR3 is TGTGCCAGCAGCGTGGCGGGAGTGGAAGAGACCCAGTACTTC. Protein: CASSVAGVEETQYF.

The V gene is TRBV7-8, the J gene TRBJ1-1; TRBD1 matches 12 bases. Germline V gene sequence: CDR1 SGHVS, CDR2 FQNEAQ. Unmatched junction bases numbered 8, after V lost 5 bases and J lost 1 base. CDR3 length equals 17 residues. CDR3 amino acids: CASSPGTGGRWNTEAFF. CDR3 sequence (DNA): TGTGCCAGCAGCCCAGGGACAGGGGGCAGGTGGAACACTGAAGCTTTCTTT.

This clonotype was counted at least ten times. This rearrangement joins TRBV12-3 or TRBV12-4 to TRBJ2-2; TRBD1 is a possible D gene (5 bases). The CDR3 is 13 amino acids. V lost 3 bases to trimming and J lost 8 bases, with 10 bases between them. The CDR3 region has the DNA TGTGCCAGCAGTTTTTCAGGGTTGGGGGAGCTGTTTTTT. It yields the protein CASSFSGLGELFF.

This clonotype was seen repeatedly, ten times or more. The gene calls are TRBV6-2 or TRBV6-3 and TRBJ2-6; possibly TRBD1 or TRBD2 for D (6 bases each). The CDR3 covers 21 residues. CDR1 is MNHEY and CDR2 is SVGEGT in the germline V gene. Trimming left V 0 bases short and J 1 base short, with 22 bases between. The CDR3 protein is CASSYSHPGAATQSGANVLTF. The CDR3 DNA follows: TGTGCCAGCAGTTACTCCCACCCGGGGGCAGCTACCCAATCTGGGGCCAACGTCCTGACTTTC.

This clonotype was seen many times. The chain joins TRBV6-1 to TRBJ2-7; no clear D gene. The germline V gene encodes CDR1 MNHNS and CDR2 SASEGT. V dropped 6 bases and J dropped 0 bases, with 6 bases sitting between them. The CDR3 extends over 12 amino acids. The CDR3 loop reads CASRDVSYEQYF. CDR3 DNA sequence: TGTGCCAGCAGGGACGTCTCCTACGAGCAGTACTTC.

This clonotype was seen a few times. The chain recombines TRBV29-1 with TRBJ2-1; TRBD2 matches 7 bases. The germline CDR1 and CDR2 sequences are SQVTM and ANQGSEA. V lost 6 bases to trimming and J lost 5 bases; unmatched junction nucleotides: 16. This CDR3 is built from 16 residues. CDR3: CSVGNEGLPRDNEQFF. The CDR3 DNA sequence: TGCAGCGTAGGCAACGAGGGACTACCCCGTGACAATGAGCAGTTCTTC.

This clonotype has only a few counts. A much larger clone differs from this one at a single base, so this may be a read error. This rearrangement joins TRBV27 to TRBJ2-6; no reliable D call. Germline V gene data show CDR1 as MNHEY and CDR2 as SMNVEV (reference sequence). The length of the CDR3 is 13 residues. Deletions cut 7 bases from V and 0 bases from J, with 4 bases between. Written as DNA, the CDR3 is TGTGCCAGCAAACTCTCTGGGGCCAACGTCCTGACTTTC. It translates to CASKLSGANVLTF.

This clonotype came up many times. This chain uses TRBV12-3 or TRBV12-4 with TRBJ2-7; D may be TRBD1 or TRBD2 (5 bases each). The CDR3 length is 15 residues. V lost 1 base, J lost 1 base, and 11 bases lay in between. For the CDR3, the DNA is TGTGCCAGCAGTTTAGGTCTGGGACGGTCCTACGAGCAGTACTTC. It encodes CASSLGLGRSYEQYF.

There are many counts of this clonotype. This rearrangement joins TRBV29-1 to TRBJ2-5; D ambiguous. The germline V gene has CDR1 SQVTM and CDR2 ANQGSEA. The CDR3 runs 10 residues. V was trimmed by 4 bases and J by 5 bases, leaving 5 bases between them. CDR3 sequence: CSVASETQYF. As DNA, the CDR3 is TGCAGCGTTGCATCGGAGACCCAGTACTTC. The entire variable domain, with the rest obtained from reference TRBV29-1 and TRBJ2-5, is as follows: SAVISQKPSRDICQRGTSLTIQCQVDSQVTMMFWYRQQPGQSLTLIATANQGSEATYESGFVIDKFPISRPNLTFSTLTVSNMSPEDSSIYLCSVASETQYFGPGTRLLVL.

This clonotype showed up just a few times. The rearrangement joins TRBV4-2 to TRBJ1-1; D is possibly TRBD1 (6 bases). The CDR3 is 15 amino acids. Germline V gene data show CDR1 as LGHNA and CDR2 as YNFKEQ. Deletions cut 5 bases from V and 0 bases from J, with 13 bases between. CDR3 protein: CASSARGGLNTEAFF. CDR3 nucleotides: TGTGCCAGCAGCGCAAGAGGGGGTTTGAACACTGAAGCTTTCTTT.